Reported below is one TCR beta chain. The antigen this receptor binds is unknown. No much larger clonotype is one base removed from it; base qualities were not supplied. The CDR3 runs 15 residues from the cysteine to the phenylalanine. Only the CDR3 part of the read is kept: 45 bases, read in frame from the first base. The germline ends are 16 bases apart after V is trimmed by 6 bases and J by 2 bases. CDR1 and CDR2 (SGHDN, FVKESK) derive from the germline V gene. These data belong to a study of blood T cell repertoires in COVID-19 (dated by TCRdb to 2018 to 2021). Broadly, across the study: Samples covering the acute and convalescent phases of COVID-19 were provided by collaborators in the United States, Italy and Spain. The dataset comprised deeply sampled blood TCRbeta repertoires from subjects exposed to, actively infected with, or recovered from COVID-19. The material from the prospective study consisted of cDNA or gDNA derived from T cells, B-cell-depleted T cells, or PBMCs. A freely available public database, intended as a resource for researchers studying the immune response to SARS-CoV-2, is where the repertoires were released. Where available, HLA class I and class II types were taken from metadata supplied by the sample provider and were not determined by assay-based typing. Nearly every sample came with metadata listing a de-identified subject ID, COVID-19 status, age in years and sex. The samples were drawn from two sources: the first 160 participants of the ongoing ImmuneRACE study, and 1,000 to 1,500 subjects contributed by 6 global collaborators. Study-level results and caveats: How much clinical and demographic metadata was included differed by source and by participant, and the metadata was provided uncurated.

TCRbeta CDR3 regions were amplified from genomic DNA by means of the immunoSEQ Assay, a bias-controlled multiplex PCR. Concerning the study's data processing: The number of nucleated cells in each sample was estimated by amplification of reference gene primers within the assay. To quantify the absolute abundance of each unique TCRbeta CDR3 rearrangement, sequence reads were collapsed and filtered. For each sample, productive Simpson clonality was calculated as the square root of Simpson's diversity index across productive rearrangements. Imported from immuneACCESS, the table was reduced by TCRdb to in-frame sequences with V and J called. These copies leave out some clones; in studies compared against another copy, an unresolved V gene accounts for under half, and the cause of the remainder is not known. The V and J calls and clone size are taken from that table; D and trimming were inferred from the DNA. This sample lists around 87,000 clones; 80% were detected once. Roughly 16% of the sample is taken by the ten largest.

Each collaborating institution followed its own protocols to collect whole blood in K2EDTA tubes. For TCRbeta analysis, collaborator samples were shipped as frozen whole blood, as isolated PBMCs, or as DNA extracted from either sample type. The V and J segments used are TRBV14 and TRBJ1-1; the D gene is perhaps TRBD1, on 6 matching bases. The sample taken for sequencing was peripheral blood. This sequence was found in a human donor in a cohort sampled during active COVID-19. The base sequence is TGTGCCAGCAGTCACAATAACAGGGTAAACACTGAAGCTTTCTTT. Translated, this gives CASSHNNRVNTEAFF.